This TCR beta chain was captured by sequencing in a study of molecular identifiers for immune sequencing clone quantification. This clonotype appeared many times. What it binds is unknown. The naive CD8 libraries originated from between roughly 19,000 and 1,100,000 sorted cells and drew on 10%, 30% or 50% RNA. The authors sorted naive CD8 T cells as CD8+CD4-CCR7+CD45RA+. MiXCR, applied by TCRdb to the PCR reads, yields one record per CDR3 protein. The top ten hold about 0.7% of the sample, which has about 320,000 distinct CDR3 sequences, roughly 24% seen once. Trimming cost V 3 bases and J 4 bases; bases outside gene matches: 5. The CDR3 length is 14 residues. Regarding the study as a whole: Under 1% of molecules in naive cells, but over 98% of effector molecules, belonged to clones above 20 RNA copies.

This clonotype was sampled from a human donor in good health. Some libraries in this study had Jurkat cell RNA spiked in. Sequences were obtained from naive CD8+ T cells from blood, with Jurkat cell RNA spiked in. Subset of the sample: FACS-sorted CD8+CD4-CCR7+CD45RA+ naive T cells. V and J are TRBV12-3 or TRBV12-4 and TRBJ2-5; 7 nucleotides agree with TRBD1. Here the CDR3 DNA reads TGTGCCAGCAGTTTCCCGGGACAGACAGAGACCCAGTACTTC. It encodes CASSFPGQTETQYF.